The source of this TCR beta chain is a study of identical twins. Trimming cost V 1 base and J 6 bases; bases outside gene matches: 9. The CDR3 has 16 residues. Per the germline V gene, CDR1 is LNHNV and CDR2 is YYDKDF (reference sequence). Whole-study findings and limits: Insertions were fewer in abundant cord blood beta clonotypes, whereas memory repertoires showed none of this pattern.

With respect to this clonotype: Its antigen remains unidentified.

TCRdb processed the 5' RACE reads anew with MiXCR; each CDR3 protein has one entry. The sample carries hundreds of thousands of distinct CDR3 sequences, roughly 18% recorded once. These same records also appear under a second study, on T cells expressing NK-cell markers.

This TCR came from a woman under 30 in good health. Sequencing input: PBMCs. This sequence joins TRBV15 and TRBJ1-2; 9 bases map to TRBD1. This chain's CDR3 is CATSRGLRTGDNGYTF. CDR3 sequence (DNA): TGTGCCACCAGCAGAGGTCTCCGGACAGGGGATAATGGCTACACCTTC.